This T cell receptor beta chain was obtained from a study of T cell responses to AZD1222 COVID-19 vaccine. Points from the study as a whole: Baseline antibody screening turned up just a handful of seropositive AZD1222 recipients. Clonal diversity was possibly underestimated, and the donors were mostly white British, with more females. Vaccine-associated CD4 TCRs ranged over spike, dominating at 160-218 and 743-854.

There are a few counts of this clone. Its antigen is unknown. The CDR3 has 12 amino acids. V was trimmed by 3 bases and J by 8 bases, leaving 13 bases between them. CDR1 GTSNPN and CDR2 SVGIG come from the germline V gene (reference sequence). Analysis merged second doses at about 4 or about 12 weeks. Profiled with immunoSEQ multiplex PCR; TCRdb holds only in-frame clones, not every one. The sample shows tens of thousands of clones, about 93% of them seen only once. The receptor's source is an adult who received the AZD1222 COVID-19 vaccine. The sample consisted of peripheral blood, taken 28 days after the second AZD1222 dose. The rearrangement links TRBV30 to TRBJ1-1; maybe TRBD1 (5 bases). Written as DNA, the CDR3 is TGTGCCTGGAGGGACAACCATTGGGAAGCTTTCTTT. It codes for CAWRDNHWEAFF. Supplemented by reference TRBV30 and TRBJ1-1, the full variable domain reads SQTIHQWPATLVQPVGSPLSLECTVEGTSNPNLYWYRQAAGRGLQLLFYSVGIGQISSEVPQNLSASRPQDRQFILSSKKLLLSDSGFYLCAWRDNHWEAFFGQGTRLTVV.